A single sample gave rise to the 32 T cell receptor beta chains below, sequenced in a study of shared clonotypes between healthy human individuals. The repertoire was sequenced with immunoSEQ multiplex PCR; TCRdb's copy has only in-frame clones and lacks some. The sample contains more than 1 million clones, approximately 78% of which appear only once. Specimen: memory CD4+ T cells from PBMCs. Subset of the sample: CD45RA-negative fraction. The origin of the receptors is a man aged 18-30 years in good health. Some clones in this sample may be carry-over from other donors' samples.

This clone was counted a single time. Here the CDR3 DNA reads TGTGCCAGCAGCCTACGGACAGGGGGCTACGAGCAGTACTTC. It is translated as CASSLRTGGYEQYF. The chain uses TRBV4-2 and TRBJ2-7; 10 nucleotides match TRBD1. Trimming removed 4 bases from V and 3 bases from J; junction bases left unmatched: 3. This CDR3 region has 14 residues. CDR1 and CDR2 (germline): LGHNA, YNFKEQ.

The chain joins TRBV5-4 to TRBJ2-1; 9 bases line up with TRBD1. The germline V gene encodes CDR1 SGHNT and CDR2 YYREEE (reference sequence). The CDR3 has 17 amino acids. Unmatched junction bases numbered 15, after V lost 4 bases and J lost 7 bases. The CDR3 sequence: CASSLDRGNLGLNEQFF. The CDR3 DNA follows: TGTGCCAGCAGCCTGGACAGGGGCAACCTGGGCTTGAATGAGCAGTTCTTC.

This clone was found a few times. The rearrangement joins TRBV21-1 to TRBJ2-7; the table's D gene call, TRBD2, was not cross checked with the DNA. TRBV21-1 is recorded as a pseudogene. This CDR3 contains 17 residues. The CDR3 region is CASSKGRRAGASDEQYF. In nucleotides, the CDR3 is TGTGCCAGCAGCAAAGGGCGGAGGGCGGGAGCCTCTGACGAGCAGTACTTC.

Comments on this clone: A much larger clone lies one base from this, so it may be a read error. The chain uses TRBV6-5 and TRBJ2-2; tentative D call: TRBD1 (5 bases). This CDR3 is built from 14 residues. Deletions cut 10 bases from V and 1 base from J, with 13 bases between. Germline V CDR1 and CDR2: MNHEY, SVGAGI. The CDR3 DNA reads TGTGCCACTCAGGGCTGGCAGAACACCGGGGAGCTGTTTTTT. It specifies CATQGWQNTGELFF.

This clone was counted many times. The V and J genes are TRBV28 and TRBJ1-4; 7 bases match TRBD1. The V gene's germline CDR1 is MDHEN and CDR2 SYDVKM. The CDR3 is 15 residues long. V shed 5 bases, J shed 1 base, and the junction held 4 bases outside the gene matches. CDR3 sequence: CASSENRGTNEKLFF. The CDR3 coding sequence is TGTGCCAGCAGTGAAAACAGGGGAACTAATGAAAAACTGTTTTTT. Based on the CDR3 plus reference TRBV28 and TRBJ1-4, the full variable domain is DVKVTQSSRYLVKRTGEKVFLECVQDMDHENMFWYRQDPGLGLRLIYFSYDVKMKEKGDIPEGYSVSREKKERFSLILESASTNQTSMYLCASSENRGTNEKLFFGSGTQLSVL.

This chain uses TRBV5-1 with TRBJ2-7, with a weak D call TRBD2 (5 bases). Trimming removed 4 bases at V and 0 bases at J, with 17 bases between. The CDR3 is made up of 16 amino acids. Germline values: CDR1 SGHRS, CDR2 YFSETQ. The CDR3 here is CASSLAGRFPSYEQYF. The CDR3, as DNA: TGCGCCAGCAGCCTTGCGGGCAGATTTCCCTCCTACGAGCAGTACTTC.

V gene TRBV28 combines with J gene TRBJ2-5; 9 bases are shared with TRBD2. Judging by the DNA end, TRBJ2-7 fits better; the J call may be wrong. The length of the CDR3 is 16 residues. Germline-derived CDR1 and CDR2 are MDHEN and SYDVKM. CDR3: CASSSLLTSGKGEQYF. The CDR3 DNA is TGTGCCAGCAGTTCCCTCTTGACTAGCGGCAAAGGCGAGCAGTACTTC.

The rearrangement links TRBV5-1 to TRBJ1-1, with D possibly being TRBD1 (5 bases). With 4 bases removed from V and 4 bases from J, the gap between germline ends came to 20 bases. Germline V gene sequence: CDR1 SGHRS, CDR2 YFSETQ. The CDR3 totals 16 residues. The CDR3 spells CASSQQPGREGTEAFF. CDR3 nucleotides: TGCGCCAGCAGCCAACAGCCGGGACGAGAGGGCACTGAAGCTTTCTTT.

For this clone: One end of the junction varies from germline; a read error may be responsible. The chain has TRBV28 and TRBJ2-1; 9 bases line up with TRBD1. The germline V gene has CDR1 MDHEN and CDR2 SYDVKM. CDR3 length: 12 amino acids. CDR3 in DNA: TGTGCCAGCAGCCTCGCCGGGACAGGGAGAATCTTC. This encodes CASSLAGTGRIF.

This chain links TRBV11-2 with TRBJ2-3; 11 bases agree with TRBD2. CDR3 length: 16 residues. Trimming cost V 5 bases and J 1 base; bases outside gene matches: 5. Germline V CDR1 and CDR2: SGHAT, FQNNGV. The CDR3 coding sequence is TGTGCCAGCAGCCCGGGACTAGCGGTCCGCACAGATACGCAGTATTTT. This encodes CASSPGLAVRTDTQYF.

In the case of this clone: Other DNA sequences in the sample encode the same CDR3. V usage is TRBV5-1 and J usage is TRBJ2-1; 7 nucleotides agree with TRBD2. The V and J ends lost 0 bases and 4 bases, in that order; junction bases with no gene match: 4. The CDR3 length is 15 residues. Germline-derived CDR1 and CDR2 are SGHRS and YFSETQ. CDR3 protein: CASSLVAGEYNEQFF. CDR3 nucleotides: TGCGCCAGCAGCTTGGTTGCGGGGGAATACAATGAGCAGTTCTTC.

This sequence joins TRBV2 and TRBJ1-4, with no clear D. The CDR3 totals 13 residues. Trimming removed 5 bases at V and 4 bases at J, with 8 bases between. Per germline, CDR1 SNHLY and CDR2 FYNNEI. CDR3 residues: CASSRQSNEKLFF. Written as DNA, the CDR3 is TGTGCCAGCAGTAGGCAGAGTAATGAAAAACTGTTTTTT.

This clone appeared a few times. The chain recombines TRBV10-1 with TRBJ2-1; D remains unclear. Germline assignment: CDR1 WNHNN and CDR2 SYGVQD (reference sequence). With 0 bases removed from V and 2 bases from J, the gap between germline ends came to 11 bases. The length of the CDR3 is 16 residues. CDR3 nucleotides: TGCGCCAGCAGTGAGTCGGCAGTAAACCCCTACAATGAGCAGTTCTTC. Translating it yields CASSESAVNPYNEQFF.

The rearrangement joins TRBV5-1 to TRBJ2-7; D perhaps matches TRBD1 (5 bases). This CDR3 spans 14 amino acids. The V and J ends lost 7 bases and 0 bases respectively, with 14 bases between them. CDR1 is SGHRS, CDR2 YFSETQ, per germline. CDR3 in amino acids: CASANQGSSYEQYF. In DNA, the CDR3 is TGCGCCAGCGCCAATCAGGGAAGCTCCTACGAGCAGTACTTC.

The chain recombines TRBV5-6 with TRBJ1-4, with D perhaps matching TRBD1 (6 bases). The germline CDR1 and CDR2 sequences are SGHDT and YYEEEE. The CDR3 has 16 residues. V lost 4 bases, J lost 0 bases, and 13 bases lay in between. CDR3 sequence (DNA): TGTGCCAGCAGCGGATGGACAGAGGCAACTAATGAAAAACTGTTTTTT. Its translation: CASSGWTEATNEKLFF.

The CDR3: CASSLAAGTAGETQYF. CDR3 in DNA: TGTGCCAGCAGCTTGGCGGCAGGGACGGCGGGAGAGACCCAGTACTTC. The chain has TRBV5-4 and TRBJ2-5, with D perhaps given as TRBD1 or TRBD2 (5 bases each). Germline loops: CDR1 SGHNT, CDR2 YYREEE (reference sequence). With 0 bases removed from V and 4 bases from J, the gap between germline ends came to 16 bases. The CDR3 totals 16 residues.

This chain uses TRBV9 with TRBJ2-1; 8 positions agree with TRBD1. Per germline, CDR1 SGDLS and CDR2 YYNGEE. V shed 0 bases and J 2 bases; nucleotides not matched to a gene: 1. CDR3 length: 15 residues. CDR3: CASSVAGQAYNEQFF. The CDR3 DNA sequence: TGTGCCAGCAGCGTAGCGGGACAGGCCTACAATGAGCAGTTCTTC.

This clone has just a few counts. The chain joins TRBV4-2 to TRBJ2-5, with D perhaps matching TRBD1 or TRBD2 (6 bases each). CDR3 length equals 15 residues. Germline CDR1 LGHNA, CDR2 YNFKEQ. V shed 8 bases and J shed 2 bases, with 18 bases lying between them. CDR3 nucleotides: TGTGCCAGCGACCACGGGGGCGGCGGACAAGAGACCCAGTACTTC. It encodes CASDHGGGGQETQYF.

V gene TRBV6-1 combines with J gene TRBJ1-6; D may be TRBD1 (5 bases). This CDR3 region has 15 residues. Germline assignment: CDR1 MNHNS and CDR2 SASEGT. Trimming stripped 4 bases from V and 5 bases from J, with 12 bases between. The CDR3 sequence is CASSVQAADNSPLHF. CDR3 sequence (DNA): TGTGCCAGCAGTGTACAGGCAGCTGATAATTCACCCCTCCACTTT.

This clone has just one count. The CDR3 DNA sequence: TGCGCCAGCAGCTTGGGTATCGGGAGGATAAACGAGCAGTACTTC. This translates into CASSLGIGRINEQYF. The J gene is TRBJ2-7, the V gene TRBV5-1, with 7 bases aligning to TRBD2. CDR1 and CDR2 (germline): SGHRS, YFSETQ. Losses at the gene ends were 0 bases for V and 5 bases for J; bases not matched to a gene: 8. The CDR3 is made up of 15 amino acids.

This chain uses TRBV5-1 with TRBJ2-1; 7 bases fit TRBD1. This CDR3 is 14 amino acids long. J lost 7 bases, V lost 0 bases, and 4 bases had no gene match. Germline V gene lookup returns CDR1 SGHRS and CDR2 YFSETQ. The CDR3 bases are TGCGCCAGCAGCTTGGACAGGGGTAGGAATGAGCAGTTCTTC. This sequence encodes CASSLDRGRNEQFF.

V and J are TRBV6-5 and TRBJ1-2, with 8 bases lining up with TRBD1. This CDR3 contains 14 residues. J gave up 2 bases and V 6 bases, and 5 bases lay outside the gene matches. Germline-derived CDR1 and CDR2 are MNHEY and SVGAGI. CDR3 region: CASRTPGGNYGYTF. The CDR3 DNA follows: TGTGCCAGCAGAACTCCAGGGGGCAACTATGGCTACACCTTC.

This chain connects TRBV7-8 to TRBJ1-5, with a possible D match to TRBD1 (6 bases). Trimming pared 5 bases from V and 0 bases from J, leaving 17 bases between. Germline V gene sequence: CDR1 SGHVS, CDR2 FQNEAQ. The CDR3 is made up of 17 amino acids. CDR3 in amino acids: CASSLQYNRDSNQPQHF. The CDR3 DNA sequence: TGTGCCAGCAGCCTACAATACAACAGGGATAGCAATCAGCCCCAGCATTTT.

The chain recombines TRBV7-3 with TRBJ1-1; 7 nucleotides match TRBD1. V trimming: 4 bases; J trimming: 0 bases; junction bases outside the gene matches: 5. The CDR3 is made up of 15 amino acids. Germline CDR1 is SGHTA and CDR2 is FQGTGA. The CDR3 reads CASSSTGAVNTEAFF. In DNA form, the CDR3 reads TGTGCCAGCAGCTCAACAGGGGCTGTGAACACTGAAGCTTTCTTT.

V usage is TRBV9 and J usage is TRBJ1-1; the D is unclear. The CDR3 has 14 residues. In germline, CDR1 is SGDLS, CDR2 YYNGEE. Trimming stripped 0 bases from V and 0 bases from J, with 6 bases between. The CDR3 DNA reads as TGTGCCAGCAGCGTAGAGGCCCTGAACACTGAAGCTTTCTTT. It is translated as CASSVEALNTEAFF.

This clone occurred a few times. V usage is TRBV7-9 and J usage is TRBJ2-2; D might be TRBD1 or TRBD2, each matching 5 bases. V lost 0 bases, J lost 6 bases, and 5 bases lay in between. Germline V gene sequence: CDR1 SEHNR, CDR2 FQNEAQ (reference sequence). The CDR3 spans 13 residues. The CDR3 DNA reads TGTGCCAGCAGCTTAGCGGGGGCCGGGGAGCTGTTTTTT. It is translated as CASSLAGAGELFF.

The chain has TRBV6-6 and TRBJ1-6; 7 bases are shared with TRBD1. The V gene end was trimmed by 2 bases and the J gene end by 6 bases; junction bases not matched to a gene: 7. The CDR3 loop spans 16 amino acids. The V gene's germline CDR1 is MNHNY and CDR2 SVGAGI (reference sequence). DNA for the CDR3: TGTGCCAGCAGTTACCCTCCCGCAGGGGGTAATTCACCCCTCCACTTT. This sequence encodes CASSYPPAGGNSPLHF.

V usage is TRBV19 and J usage is TRBJ2-7; 8 positions agree with TRBD2. The CDR3 is 15 amino acids. V trimming: 4 bases; J trimming: 5 bases; junction bases outside the gene matches: 10. Looked up from germline, CDR1 is LNHDA and CDR2 is SQIVND (reference sequence). The CDR3 DNA is TGTGCCAGTAGTACGACCATAGCGGGACGACACGAGCAGTACTTC. Amino acids: CASSTTIAGRHEQYF.

This clone turned up a few times. The chain links TRBV18 to TRBJ2-7; TRBD1 is a possible D gene (5 bases). Looked up from germline, CDR1 is KGHSH and CDR2 is LQKENI. V lost 4 bases to trimming and J lost 6 bases, with 19 bases between them. The length of the CDR3 is 15 residues. CDR3 DNA sequence: TGTGCCAGCTCACATGGCCTTGGTCCCCAGGGCGAGCAGTACTTC. Protein: CASSHGLGPQGEQYF.

The chain recombines TRBV4-3 with TRBJ2-4; possibly TRBD1 for D (5 bases). Per the germline V gene, CDR1 is LGHNA and CDR2 is YSLEER. Trimming stripped 1 base from V and 3 bases from J, with 10 bases between. The CDR3 totals 15 residues. The CDR3 coding sequence is TGCGCCAGCAGCCAAGGAGATAGGGGCAAAAACATTCAGTACTTC. It codes for CASSQGDRGKNIQYF.

This chain links TRBV6-1 with TRBJ2-7; 9 positions agree with TRBD1. J gave up 1 base and V 6 bases, and 7 bases lay outside the gene matches. Germline CDR1 is MNHNS and CDR2 is SASEGT. This CDR3 spans 15 amino acids. CDR3 coding DNA: TGTGCCAGCAGGAGAGGACAGGGGCCTTCCTACGAGCAGTACTTC. This translates into CASRRGQGPSYEQYF.

The chain has TRBV4-3 and TRBJ2-5; 8 positions match TRBD2. The germline gives CDR1 LGHNA, CDR2 YSLEER. The CDR3 covers 16 residues. After removal of 0 bases from V and 2 bases from J, the junction contained 5 bases not matched to a gene. In DNA, the CDR3 is TGCGCCAGCAGCCAAGATCAAGCTAGCGGGCAAGAGACCCAGTACTTC. As protein: CASSQDQASGQETQYF.